This is a list of T cell receptor beta chains from one sample in a study of identical twins. MiXCR, applied by TCRdb to the 5' RACE reads, yields one record per CDR3 protein. This sample yields 450,000 or so distinct CDR3 sequences, of which 14% are seen a single time; approximately 0.52% belongs to the top ten. The same sample was also studied in work on yellow fever vaccine responses in identical twins.

The sample was CD4+ T cells sorted from blood. The source of these receptors is a young woman in good health. Each CDR3 is given with its conserved first and last residue. The D gene is left open where the match is weak. Size is stated for part of the rows, as once, few or many counts, or as a class when the clone is expanded.

V gene	D gene	J gene	clone size	CDR3 DNA	CDR3 protein
TRBV10-3	-	TRBJ2-3	many	TGTGCCATCAGTGCGGGGGACTCTAGCACAGATACGCAGTATTTT	CAISAGDSSTDTQYF
TRBV25-1	-	TRBJ1-4	few	TGTGCCAGCAGTGATGATGAAAAACTGTTTTTT	CASSDDEKLFF
TRBV12-3/TRBV12-4	TRBD1	TRBJ2-7	few	TGTGCCAGCAGCCGGGACAGATCATCCTACGAGCAGTACTTC	CASSRDRSSYEQYF
TRBV7-9	-	TRBJ2-3	-	TGTGCCAGCAGCCATCGGGAAAGCACGCAGTATTTT	CASSHRESTQYF
TRBV6-2/TRBV6-3	TRBD2	TRBJ2-3	once	TGTGCCAGCTTTGCTAGCGGGAGAGGAGATACGCAGTATTTT	CASFASGRGDTQYF
TRBV28	-	TRBJ1-1	-	TGTGCCAGCAGCGGAAACAGGGCCCCAGCCGTTGAAGCTTTCTTT	CASSGNRAPAVEAFF
TRBV18	TRBD2	TRBJ2-1	few	TGTGCCAGCTCACCTAGCGGGAGGGCCAATGAGCAGTTCTTC	CASSPSGRANEQFF
TRBV4-3	TRBD2	TRBJ2-1	many	TGCGCCAGCAGCTCCGGGGGACTAGCGGGAGTGAACTCCTACAATGAGCAGTTCTTC	CASSSGGLAGVNSYNEQFF
TRBV12-3/TRBV12-4	-	TRBJ2-1	many	TGTGCCAGCAGTCCGAGTTCGGGGCCGGGTGAGCAGTTCTTC	CASSPSSGPGEQFF
TRBV12-3/TRBV12-4	-	TRBJ2-1	few	TGTGCCAGCATCCCAGGGGGGTTTAATGAGCAGTTCTTC	CASIPGGFNEQFF
TRBV3-1	TRBD2	TRBJ2-1	-	TGTGCCAGCCTCCAGCGGGAGGGCCTAGGTGAGCAGTTCTTC	CASLQREGLGEQFF
TRBV7-2	-	TRBJ2-7	many	TGTGCCAGCAGCCTCGACGGACAGCGTTCCTACGAGCAGTACTTC	CASSLDGQRSYEQYF
TRBV6-1	-	TRBJ2-1	few	TGTGCCAGCACCCTACGGGTATCTTTCGGTCAGCAGTTCTTC	CASTLRVSFGQQFF
TRBV6-4	TRBD2	TRBJ2-1	-	TGTGCCACCCCTCCTATGGGACTAGCGGCTTACAATGAGCAGTTCTTC	CATPPMGLAAYNEQFF
TRBV7-9	TRBD1	TRBJ2-1	few	TGTGCCAGCAGCTTGATCTGGACAGGGGTTAACAATGAGCAGTTCTTC	CASSLIWTGVNNEQFF
TRBV12-3/TRBV12-4	-	TRBJ2-5	few	TGTGCCAGCAGGGGGGTCCGGGGCGGCATAGGAGAGACCCAGTACTTC	CASRGVRGGIGETQYF
TRBV27	-	TRBJ2-1	-	TGTGCCAGCAGTTTAAGGGTGGGGGATGTCTCCTACAATGAGCAGTTCTTC	CASSLRVGDVSYNEQFF
TRBV10-3	TRBD1	TRBJ1-1	-	TGTGCCATAAGGGGGGACAGGAACACTGAAGCTTTCTTT	CAIRGDRNTEAFF
TRBV6-1	-	TRBJ2-3	few	TGTGCCAGCAGGCGTTACTCAAGCACAGATACGCAGTATTTT	CASRRYSSTDTQYF
TRBV5-5	-	TRBJ1-1	-	TGTGCCAGCAGCGCAGGATTGATCTCAGCTTTCTTT	CASSAGLISAFF
TRBV18	-	TRBJ2-3	-	TGTGCCAGCTCACCGGTGGGGGCCGGTCAATTGGATACGCAGTATTTT	CASSPVGAGQLDTQYF
TRBV9	-	TRBJ2-7	-	TGTGCCAGCAGCCCAGTAGGAGGGGGGGTGCCCCACGAGCAGTACTTC	CASSPVGGGVPHEQYF
TRBV6-2/TRBV6-3	TRBD2	TRBJ2-1	-	TGTGCCAGCATCAGGACTAGCGGATACAATGAGCAGTTCTTC	CASIRTSGYNEQFF
TRBV11-2	-	TRBJ2-7	-	TGTGCCAGCAGCTTAAGGGTGTCTACGAAGCAGTACTTC	CASSLRVSTKQYF
TRBV6-5	-	TRBJ2-7	few	TGTGCCAGCGCGAATCCACCTGGCGAGCAGTACTTC	CASANPPGEQYF
TRBV3-1	TRBD1	TRBJ2-7	-	TGTGCCAGCAGCCTCAAAGGGACAGCTAGACACTACGAGCAGTACTTC	CASSLKGTARHYEQYF
TRBV9	-	TRBJ2-2	-	TGTGCCAGCAGCGCCGAGGGTAGGGCGGACACCGGGGAGCTGTTTTTT	CASSAEGRADTGELFF
TRBV5-1	-	TRBJ2-7	few	TGCGCCAGCAGCCTGATCCGGGACTCCTCACGTACCTCCTACGAGCAGTACTTC	CASSLIRDSSRTSYEQYF
TRBV4-2	-	TRBJ1-1	few	TGTGCCAGCAACCCCGCCGGGGTAAAAGCCACTGAAGCTTTCTTT	CASNPAGVKATEAFF
TRBV7-2	TRBD2	TRBJ2-7	-	TGTGCCAGCAGCCGGGACTATCTAACCTACGAGCAGTACTTC	CASSRDYLTYEQYF
TRBV6-5	-	TRBJ1-1	-	TGTGCCAGCAGTTACACCACTATCCGTCCTGAAGCTTTCTTT	CASSYTTIRPEAFF
TRBV4-3	TRBD2	TRBJ2-1	-	TGCGCCAGCAGTCCAAGAGCGGGAGAGAGGAATGAGCAGTTCTTC	CASSPRAGERNEQFF
TRBV9	TRBD2	TRBJ2-7	many	TGTGCCAGCAGCGTCGGACTAGCGGGATACGAGCAGTACTTC	CASSVGLAGYEQYF
TRBV5-6	-	TRBJ2-1	many	TGTGCCAGCAGCTTTTTCCTTCGGGGGAGCTCCTACAATGAGCAGTTCTTC	CASSFFLRGSSYNEQFF
TRBV5-1	TRBD2	TRBJ2-3	-	TGCGCCAGCAGCTTGGGGACTAGCGGGAGGGCCAGAGATACGCAGTATTTT	CASSLGTSGRARDTQYF
TRBV12-3/TRBV12-4	-	TRBJ2-7	-	TGTGCCTGCAGTCTCCGTATAGGGTCGGGGGACGGAATCTACGAGCAGTACTTC	CACSLRIGSGDGIYEQYF
TRBV5-1	-	TRBJ2-7	few	TGCGCCAGCAGCTATCAGGAGTCCTACGAGCAGTACTTC	CASSYQESYEQYF
TRBV20-1	TRBD1	TRBJ1-1	few	TGCAGTGCTAGAGATTATAGGACAGGGGATCATGAAGCTTTCTTT	CSARDYRTGDHEAFF
TRBV3-1	-	TRBJ2-2	few	TGTGCCAGCAGCCAAGAAAAGATTTCGACGAACACCGGGGAGCTGTTTTTT	CASSQEKISTNTGELFF
TRBV20-1	TRBD1	TRBJ2-4	few	TGCAGTGCTAGAGAGGGACAGGGAAAAAACATTCAGTACTTC	CSAREGQGKNIQYF
TRBV20-1	TRBD2	TRBJ2-7	few	TGCAGTACCGACAGTAGCGGGAGGGCCTCTTACGAGCAGTACTTC	CSTDSSGRASYEQYF
TRBV6-2/TRBV6-3	-	TRBJ2-6	few	TGTGCCAGCAGGGTTCGGGTCTCTGGGGCCAACGTCCTGACTTTC	CASRVRVSGANVLTF
TRBV10-3	-	TRBJ2-7	-	TGTGCCATCAGTGACGCTAGAATCCCCTACGAGCAGTACTTC	CAISDARIPYEQYF
TRBV12-3/TRBV12-4	TRBD2	TRBJ2-5	many	TGTGCCAGCAGTGGCCCTAGCGGGGGGCAAGAGACCCAGTACTTC	CASSGPSGGQETQYF
TRBV7-9	-	TRBJ2-3	few	TGTGCCAGCAGCTTAGCGCGAAGGGGAGTGGATACGCAGTATTTT	CASSLARRGVDTQYF
TRBV5-1	TRBD1	TRBJ1-5	-	TGCGCCAGCAGCGAACTACCGGGACAGGCTAATCAGCCCCAGCATTTT	CASSELPGQANQPQHF
TRBV20-1	TRBD2	TRBJ2-1	few	TGCAGTGCCGCTACCCCAGCGGGAGTTCATGAGCAGTTCTTC	CSAATPAGVHEQFF
TRBV27	TRBD2	TRBJ2-2	few	TGTGCCAGCAGTAAACGGACTAGCGGAAGTACCGGGGAGCTGTTTTTT	CASSKRTSGSTGELFF
TRBV12-3/TRBV12-4	-	TRBJ2-7	many	TGTGCCAGCCGCAGAGGTGCAGGGAGGGAGCAGTACTTC	CASRRGAGREQYF
TRBV30	TRBD1	TRBJ2-1	-	TGTGCCTGGAGCAAGGGACAGGGCAGCAATGAGCAGTTCTTC	CAWSKGQGSNEQFF
TRBV20-1	-	TRBJ2-6	-	TGCAGTGCTCGGGGGCGCCCTGGGGCCAACGTCCTGACTTTC	CSARGRPGANVLTF
TRBV12-3/TRBV12-4	TRBD2	TRBJ2-3	-	TGTGCCAGCAGTTTAGCTCACATAGACCGGGGACTAGCGGGAGCGCCCCGCACACTGGATACGCAGTATTTT	CASSLAHIDRGLAGAPRTLDTQYF
TRBV3-1	-	TRBJ2-7	-	TGTGCCAGCAGCTTACAGGGAAAGCAGTACTTC	CASSLQGKQYF
TRBV5-4	TRBD1	TRBJ2-7	-	TGTGCCAGCAGCACTGGGACAGCGAGTTCCTACGAGCAGTACTTC	CASSTGTASSYEQYF
TRBV29-1	-	TRBJ2-5	few	TGCAGCGTCCTAGGGACGGTGGAGACCCAGTACTTC	CSVLGTVETQYF
TRBV6-1	-	TRBJ2-2	few	TGTGCCAGCGCTTTAACAGGGCTGAACACCGGGGAGCTGTTTTTT	CASALTGLNTGELFF